This note documents a single T cell receptor (beta chain) sequence. The antigen is undetermined. The sample is drawn from a study of shared clonotypes between healthy human individuals. Study-wide results and caveats: The expectation was that sequencing depth would affect clonotype sharing among donors.

Samples underwent the assay at deep level. Repertoires were generated with immunoSEQ multiplex PCR, while TCRdb's copy carries only in-frame clones and drops some. This sample carries about 470,000 clones, 75% to 85% of them seen once, and the ten largest clones take less than 15%. Trimming pared 6 bases from V and 4 bases from J, leaving 19 bases between. The CDR3 sequence is 16 residues long. Per germline, CDR1 LNHDA and CDR2 SQIVND (reference sequence). Donors comprised only Caucasian adults living in Nashville, Tennessee. The chain has TRBV19 and TRBJ2-1; the D is unclear. This TCR derives from a woman between 40 and 55 years old in good health. Some clones in this sample may be carry-over from other donors' samples. The material sequenced was PBMCs. CDR3 in DNA: TGTGCCAGTAGCCGACCTCTTGGCGGATTTTACAATGAGCAGTTCTTC. Its translation is CASSRPLGGFYNEQFF.